This T cell receptor (beta chain) stems from a study of T and B cells in COVID-19 patients. Background on the study: Blood was sampled from COVID-19 patients who were either actively infected or recovered. The recovered cohort's median age was around 30 years, versus approximately 70 years in active infection.

TRB rearrangements were amplified by multiplex PCR with BIOMED2 TRB-A/B primers. One entry per CDR3 protein, called by TCRdb with MiXCR from the multiplex PCR reads. The table lists 15,000 to 20,000 distinct CDR3 sequences, around 35% of them singletons. Each TRB amplification used roughly 220-550 ng of genomic DNA from blood. The sample was blood. The sequence was collected from a human donor with active COVID-19.

The DNA for the CDR3 is TGTGCCAGCTCACCAAAGAGCGGGGGGGGCACAGATACGCAGTATTTT. This codes for CASSPKSGGGTDTQYF. This chain uses TRBV18 with TRBJ2-3; 10 positions match TRBD2. Unmatched junction bases numbered 3, after V lost 2 bases and J lost 1 base. The CDR3 has 16 residues. CDR1 is KGHSH and CDR2 is LQKENI in the germline V gene.